The clone carrying this T cell receptor (beta chain) was detected only a few times. This sample was included in a study of patients and donors after allogeneic stem cell transplantation. This CDR3 region has 15 residues. V lost 2 bases and J lost 5, with 15 bases in between. Looked up from germline, CDR1 is SGHNT and CDR2 is YYREEE (reference sequence). TCRdb ran MiXCR on the RT-PCR reads and lists one entry per CDR3 protein. Among some 880,000 distinct CDR3 sequences listed, more than 15% were seen once. V is TRBV5-4 and J is TRBJ2-3; perhaps D is TRBD1 or TRBD2 (6 bases each). Sequenced sample: blood, either unsorted or a sorted T cell fraction (not recorded which). This sequence originates from a human donor who was either an allogeneic HSCT recipient or a stem cell or donor lymphocyte infusion donor (not recorded which). It is not recorded whose cells these are; they may come from a transplant donor. The chain's CDR3 is CASSLYRGAGDTQYF. The CDR3 DNA is TGTGCCAGCAGCTTATATAGGGGGGCGGGAGATACGCAGTATTTT.